These 19 T cell receptor beta chains were sequenced from one sample in a study of Ad26.COV2.S vaccination and SARS-CoV-2 variants. Specified treatment: around 19 received Ad26.COV2.S at low or high dose, single or two shots; about 5 received placebo; per-sample allocation not given. Day 63 after the first injection of vaccine or placebo was the sampling time. Some clones are missing from TCRdb's copy, which holds only in-frame ones; the method was immunoSEQ multiplex PCR. The profile shows some 350,000 clones, around 83% of them singletons. The sequencing used peripheral blood, collected in a trial of Ad26.COV2.S vaccine versus placebo. The receptors stem from a person aged 18-60 years who received the Ad26.COV2.S COVID-19 vaccine or a placebo.

The genes are TRBV10-3 and TRBJ2-1; the match to TRBD2 covers 10 bases. Germline trimming cut 4 bases from V and 4 bases from J; bases unmatched to any gene: 7. Germline V lookup: CDR1 ENHRY, CDR2 SYGVKD. The CDR3 consists of 16 residues. The CDR3 is CAISAPSGGTYNEQFF. The CDR3 DNA follows: TGTGCCATCAGTGCCCCTAGCGGGGGAACATACAATGAGCAGTTCTTC.

The chain carries TRBV16 and TRBJ1-1; the match to TRBD1 covers 8 bases. CDR1 KGHSY and CDR2 FQNENV come from the germline V gene. CDR3 length: 14 residues. J was trimmed by 4 bases and V by 1 base; bases with no gene match: 2. The CDR3 spells CASSQLTGGTEAFF. The CDR3 nucleotides read TGTGCCAGCAGCCAATTAACAGGGGGCACTGAAGCTTTCTTT.

This chain uses TRBV2 with TRBJ1-1; 8 positions match TRBD1. CDR1 is SNHLY, CDR2 FYNNEI, per germline. The J segment lost 5 bases and the V segment lost 5 bases, leaving 10 bases of the junction unmatched. The CDR3 spans 15 residues. Written as DNA, the CDR3 is TGTGCCAGCAGTTCTCCGGGACAGGTTAAAACTGAAGCTTTCTTT. This gives the protein CASSSPGQVKTEAFF.

The rearrangement joins TRBV28 to TRBJ1-5; D call uncertain. CDR1 and CDR2 (germline): MDHEN, SYDVKM. V lost 6 bases and J 5 bases, leaving 17 bases between the germline ends. This CDR3 region has 15 residues. DNA of the CDR3: TGTGCCAGCAGCCTTACCCAGGACGGAGATCAGCCCCAGCATTTT. It specifies CASSLTQDGDQPQHF.

The count of this clone is one. This chain links TRBV7-2 with TRBJ2-1; D gene ambiguous. Germline loops: CDR1 SGHTA, CDR2 FQGNSA. Trimming took off 5 bases at V and 0 bases at J, with 8 bases between the two ends. This CDR3 is 14 amino acids long. The CDR3 loop is CASSVFGSYNEQFF. CDR3 coding DNA: TGTGCCAGCAGCGTATTTGGCTCCTACAATGAGCAGTTCTTC.

This clone was seen a few times. The chain is built from TRBV6-2 or TRBV6-3 and TRBJ1-2; D gene unclear. Trimming pared 2 bases from V and 7 bases from J, leaving 14 bases between. CDR3 size: 14 residues. Germline CDR1 is MNHEY and CDR2 is SVGEGT. CDR3 in amino acids: CASSYTGPWGGYTF. In nucleotides, the CDR3 is TGTGCCAGCAGTTACACCGGGCCCTGGGGTGGCTACACCTTC.

The chain employs TRBV21-1 and TRBJ1-5; the table's D gene call, TRBD1, was not cross checked with the DNA. TRBV21-1 is an annotated pseudogene. This CDR3 contains 16 residues. The CDR3 DNA sequence: TGTGCCAGCAGCAAACGAGGACAGGGGGTTAATCAGCCCCAGCATTTT. Its protein product is CASSKRGQGVNQPQHF.

The chain joins TRBV10-2 to TRBJ2-7, with TRBD2 matching 7 bases. The CDR3 totals 14 residues. V shed 11 bases, J shed 3 bases, and the junction held 13 bases outside the gene matches. Germline V gene sequence: CDR1 WSHSY, CDR2 SAAADI. DNA for the CDR3: TGCGCCCGCACGGGGCCGGGGGGAGGCTACGAGCAGTACTTC. This translates into CARTGPGGGYEQYF.

CDR3 in DNA: TGTGCCAGCAGCCAGGACAGGGGGCCAGATACGCAGTATTTT. Its translation is CASSQDRGPDTQYF. J is TRBJ2-3 and V is TRBV7-9; 11 bases match TRBD1. J was trimmed by 4 bases and V by 5 bases; bases with no gene match: 2. The CDR3 is made up of 14 amino acids. CDR1 and CDR2 from the germline V gene are SEHNR and FQNEAQ (reference sequence).

This clone has just a few counts. J is TRBJ2-1 and V is TRBV19; TRBD1 might be the D (6 bases). The CDR3 spans 14 residues. CDR1 is LNHDA and CDR2 is SQIVND in the germline V gene (reference sequence). V was pared by 5 bases and J by 4 bases, with 12 bases between. The CDR3 loop is CASSPGQRYNEQFF. The CDR3 DNA follows: TGTGCCAGTAGTCCAGGACAGAGATACAATGAGCAGTTCTTC.

This clone appeared many times. This chain joins TRBV3-1 (or the pseudogene TRBV3-2) and TRBJ1-2; D is undetermined. This CDR3 spans 14 amino acids. The germline V gene has CDR1 LGHDT and CDR2 YNNKEL (reference sequence). Trimming took 4 bases from V and 0 from J, leaving 9 bases between them. As DNA, the CDR3 is TGTGCCAGCAGCCGTGGAGCTACTAACTATGGCTACACCTTC. Protein: CASSRGATNYGYTF.

This sequence joins TRBV7-9 and TRBJ1-1; no reliable D call. V lost 5 bases, J lost 1 base, and 11 bases lay in between. Looked up from germline, CDR1 is SEHNR and CDR2 is FQNEAQ (reference sequence). This CDR3 region has 14 residues. CDR3: CASSPQFWNTEAFF. The DNA of the CDR3 is TGTGCCAGCAGCCCACAGTTCTGGAACACTGAAGCTTTCTTT.

A word on this clone: The sample carries other DNA sequences with the same CDR3. The V gene is TRBV5-1, the J gene TRBJ1-4; 7 nucleotides align to TRBD1. In germline, CDR1 is SGHRS, CDR2 YFSETQ. The V gene end was trimmed by 0 bases and the J gene end by 7 bases; junction bases not matched to a gene: 3. The CDR3 covers 14 residues. CDR3 coding DNA: TGCGCCAGCAGCTTGGGACAGGGTGGTGAAAAACTGTTTTTT. Its translation: CASSLGQGGEKLFF.

This clone was seen a handful of times. This chain links TRBV5-5 with TRBJ1-1; D gene unclear. Germline V gene data show CDR1 as SGHKS and CDR2 as YYEKEE (reference sequence). V was clipped by 4 bases and J by 11 bases, with 15 bases between them. CDR3 size: 12 residues. This CDR3 is CASSRGREMAFF. CDR3 DNA: TGTGCCAGCAGCCGAGGGAGGGAGATGGCTTTCTTT.

The gene calls are TRBV3-1 (or the pseudogene TRBV3-2) and TRBJ1-4; TRBD1 is a possible D gene (5 bases). Per germline, CDR1 LGHDT and CDR2 YNNKEL (reference sequence). There are 13 residues in the CDR3. V was trimmed by 3 bases and J by 14 bases, leaving 16 bases between them. CDR3 sequence (DNA): TGTGCCAGCAGCCAGGCAGGGTTAAAATCCCTGTTTTTT. Protein sequence: CASSQAGLKSLFF.

This chain uses TRBV28 with TRBJ1-5; 10 bases are a match to TRBD1. Per germline, CDR1 MDHEN and CDR2 SYDVKM. The J segment lost 7 bases and the V segment lost 8 bases, leaving 8 bases of the junction unmatched. The CDR3 is 14 residues long. CDR3 bases: TGTGCCAGCGTCGACAGGGGGCGCGCACAGCCCCAGCATTTT. Its protein product is CASVDRGRAQPQHF.

V and J are TRBV11-2 and TRBJ1-3; possible D gene TRBD1, 5 bases. The germline V and J ends were trimmed by 5 bases and 1 base, with 9 bases remaining between them. This CDR3 comprises 14 residues. Germline V CDR1 and CDR2: SGHAT, FQNNGV. CDR3 residues: CASSAQGSGNTIYF. CDR3 DNA: TGTGCCAGCAGCGCGCAGGGTTCTGGAAACACCATATATTTT.

The chain carries TRBV19 and TRBJ2-7; 7 bases agree with TRBD1. The CDR3 runs to 14 residues. V lost 7 bases to trimming and J lost 6 bases; unmatched junction nucleotides: 12. The germline V gene has CDR1 LNHDA and CDR2 SQIVND (reference sequence). The CDR3 sequence is CASTLGQNVGEQYF. The CDR3, as DNA: TGTGCCAGTACTTTGGGACAGAACGTCGGCGAGCAGTACTTC.

This chain connects TRBV5-5 to TRBJ1-5; D is uncertain. Germline-derived CDR1 and CDR2 are SGHKS and YYEKEE (reference sequence). The length of the CDR3 is 15 residues. V dropped 2 bases and J dropped 0 bases, with 9 bases sitting between them. Here the CDR3 reads CASSFSQHSNQPQHF. The CDR3 DNA is TGTGCCAGCAGCTTCTCACAGCATAGCAATCAGCCCCAGCATTTT.